Sequencing of this T cell receptor (beta chain) was carried out in a study of blood T cell repertoires in COVID-19. On the study more broadly: The United States, Italy and Spain were the sources of the acute and convalescent COVID-19 samples.

Per the original methods: From reference gene primer amplification, estimates of nucleated cell counts were derived. TCRdb keeps only in-frame clones here, not all; method: immunoSEQ multiplex PCR. That table is the source of V, J and clone size, and D and trimming were worked out from the DNA. The sample yields approximately 100,000 clones, around 89% seen once. Germline-derived CDR1 and CDR2 are ENHRY and SYGVKD. With 10 bases clipped from V and 3 bases from J, the junction kept 4 bases outside the gene matches. This CDR3 has 13 residues. The gene calls are TRBV10-3 and TRBJ1-3; TRBD1 matches 9 bases. The specimen sequenced was peripheral blood. The sequence was obtained from a woman of 80 years or more with acute or convalescent COVID-19. CDR3 sequence reads: CATQGQGGNTIYF. In DNA form, the CDR3 reads TGTGCCACACAGGGACAGGGTGGAAACACCATATATTTT.